A selection of T cell receptor beta chains follows, all from one sample in a study of CD8 T cells in ankylosing spondylitis. TCRdb passed the 5' RACE reads through MiXCR, listing each CDR3 protein once. The sample has about 400,000 distinct CDR3 sequences; more than 20% are singletons. Material for sequencing was blood, either unsorted or a sorted T cell fraction (not recorded which). These receptors were collected from a male donor with ankylosing spondylitis or in good health (not recorded which). The CDR3 runs from the conserved cysteine through the conserved F or W. The order of the fields is J gene, D gene, V gene, clone size, CDR3 protein, CDR3 DNA. D genes are given only for firm matches. Clone size appears in some rows only: once, few, many, or a class for an expanded clone.

TRBJ2-5	TRBD2	TRBV6-5	NA	CASSYRLAGEDQETQYF	TGTGCCAGCAGTTACAGACTAGCGGGGGAAGACCAAGAGACCCAGTACTTC
TRBJ2-1	NA	TRBV10-3	NA	CASDTEGNEQFF	TGTGCCAGTGACACCGAAGGCAATGAGCAGTTCTTC
TRBJ2-7	NA	TRBV14	NA	CASSSWDGRHEQYF	TGTGCCAGCAGCTCCTGGGACGGCCGTCACGAGCAGTACTTC
TRBJ2-7	NA	TRBV11-2	few	CASSLVGTANGYEQYF	TGTGCCAGCAGCCTCGTCGGGACCGCGAACGGATACGAGCAGTACTTC
TRBJ2-1	NA	TRBV20-1	few	CSAPKGIRGLYNEQFF	TGCAGTGCTCCCAAGGGGATTCGCGGACTCTACAATGAGCAGTTCTTC
TRBJ2-1	TRBD1	TRBV24-1	NA	CATSDPRQGNEQFF	TGTGCCACCAGTGATCCACGACAGGGCAATGAGCAGTTCTTC
TRBJ2-1	TRBD2	TRBV7-3	few	CASSLMTSGYNEQFF	TGTGCCAGCAGCTTAATGACTAGCGGGTACAATGAGCAGTTCTTC
TRBJ2-7	TRBD1	TRBV12-3/TRBV12-4	NA	CASSPSLTGGEQYF	TGTGCCAGCAGTCCTTCCCTCACAGGGGGCGAGCAGTACTTC
TRBJ2-2	TRBD1	TRBV12-3/TRBV12-4	NA	CASSPRTGKTTGELFF	TGTGCCAGCAGTCCACGGACAGGGAAGACCACCGGGGAGCTGTTTTTT
TRBJ2-3	TRBD1	TRBV12-3/TRBV12-4	NA	CASSSPRDRGEDTQYF	TGTGCCAGCAGTTCGCCCCGGGACAGGGGGGAAGATACGCAGTATTTT
TRBJ2-6	NA	TRBV27	NA	CASSQPPGISGANVLTF	TGTGCCAGCAGCCAGCCCCCAGGGATCTCTGGGGCCAACGTCCTGACTTTC
TRBJ2-4	NA	TRBV29-1	NA	CSVERGAKNIQYF	TGCAGCGTTGAGAGGGGGGCCAAAAACATTCAGTACTTC
TRBJ2-5	NA	TRBV29-1	NA	CSVESGIGETQYF	TGCAGCGTTGAATCAGGGATTGGGGAGACCCAGTACTTC
TRBJ2-1	NA	TRBV19	NA	CASSIEAGSNSYNEQFF	TGTGCCAGTAGTATAGAAGCTGGCTCCAACTCCTACAATGAGCAGTTCTTC
TRBJ2-3	TRBD1	TRBV11-2	NA	CASSPGQRSTDTQYF	TGTGCCAGCAGCCCGGGACAGAGAAGCACAGATACGCAGTATTTT
TRBJ2-3	NA	TRBV12-3/TRBV12-4	few	CASSDLDRITDTQYF	TGTGCCAGCAGCGATCTGGACAGAATCACAGATACGCAGTATTTT
TRBJ1-2	NA	TRBV12-3/TRBV12-4	NA	CASTDSYGYTF	TGTGCCAGCACCGACAGCTATGGCTACACCTTC
TRBJ2-7	NA	TRBV6-1	many	CASSQGVGYEQYF	TGTGCCAGCAGTCAGGGTGTCGGGTACGAGCAGTACTTC
TRBJ2-1	TRBD2	TRBV7-8	NA	CASSLALAGSYNEQFF	TGTGCCAGCAGCTTAGCACTAGCGGGGTCCTACAATGAGCAGTTCTTC
TRBJ1-5	TRBD1	TRBV10-2	NA	CASSHGTAGNQPQHF	TGCGCCAGCAGTCACGGGACAGCGGGCAATCAGCCCCAGCATTTT
TRBJ2-7	NA	TRBV2	NA	CASLYGTAYEQYF	TGTGCCAGCCTTTACGGCACGGCCTACGAGCAGTACTTC
TRBJ1-5	TRBD1	TRBV28	few	CASSRTGGRQPQHF	TGTGCCAGCAGCCGCACAGGGGGCCGGCAGCCCCAGCATTTT
TRBJ2-2	NA	TRBV29-1	NA	CSVEGGQGFRTGELFF	TGCAGCGTTGAAGGCGGTCAGGGGTTCCGCACCGGGGAGCTGTTTTTT
TRBJ2-7	TRBD2	TRBV5-1	NA	CASSYPGTSREQYF	TGCGCCAGCAGCTACCCCGGGACTAGCCGCGAGCAGTACTTC
TRBJ2-7	NA	TRBV20-1	few	CSAVERRGPSYEQYF	TGCAGTGCCGTTGAACGGAGGGGTCCGTCCTACGAGCAGTACTTC
TRBJ2-2	TRBD2	TRBV7-2	few	CASSSGLVNTGELFF	TGTGCCAGCAGCTCCGGACTAGTCAACACCGGGGAGCTGTTTTTT
TRBJ2-1	NA	TRBV7-9	NA	CASSSGGDGTYNEQFF	TGTGCCAGCAGCTCTGGTGGGGACGGTACCTACAATGAGCAGTTCTTC
TRBJ2-7	NA	TRBV4-1	NA	CASSQDRGEQYF	TGCGCCAGCAGCCAAGATCGAGGGGAGCAGTACTTC
TRBJ2-3	NA	TRBV6-2/TRBV6-3	NA	CASSGGVSTDTQYF	TGTGCCAGCAGTGGCGGGGTAAGCACAGATACGCAGTATTTT
TRBJ2-7	NA	TRBV20-1	few	CSARLGSWEQYF	TGCAGTGCTAGGCTGGGTAGTTGGGAGCAGTACTTC
TRBJ1-1	NA	TRBV29-1	few	CSVVGHDTEAFF	TGCAGCGTTGTGGGGCACGACACTGAAGCTTTCTTT
TRBJ2-3	TRBD2	TRBV7-2	few	CASSLALAGPTDTQYF	TGTGCCAGCAGCTTAGCACTAGCGGGGCCTACAGATACGCAGTATTTT
TRBJ2-5	NA	TRBV28	few	CASRRSTVQETQYF	TGTGCCAGCAGGAGATCGACAGTTCAAGAGACCCAGTACTTC
TRBJ2-7	TRBD1	TRBV7-9	few	CASTGTGGFSYEQYF	TGTGCCAGCACCGGGACAGGCGGATTCTCCTACGAGCAGTACTTC
TRBJ2-7	TRBD1	TRBV4-1	NA	CASSQDKWADRGYEQYF	TGCGCCAGCAGCCAAGATAAATGGGCGGACAGGGGTTACGAGCAGTACTTC
TRBJ2-7	NA	TRBV6-5	NA	CASSYEAGEAYEQYF	TGTGCCAGCAGTTACGAGGCAGGTGAAGCCTACGAGCAGTACTTC
TRBJ1-2	NA	TRBV12-3/TRBV12-4	NA	CASGTGLRLGGYTF	TGTGCCAGCGGAACAGGGTTAAGACTGGGTGGCTACACCTTC
TRBJ2-7	NA	TRBV2	NA	CASSEALQGSHEQYF	TGTGCCAGCAGTGAAGCGCTTCAGGGCAGTCACGAGCAGTACTTC
TRBJ2-2	NA	TRBV7-8	few	CASSFTGTSGGELFF	TGTGCCAGCAGCTTTACCGGGACGTCGGGCGGGGAGCTGTTTTTT
TRBJ2-2	NA	TRBV30	NA	CAWSVLAGGELFF	TGTGCCTGGAGTGTCTTGGCAGGCGGGGAGCTGTTTTTT
TRBJ2-2	NA	TRBV7-3	NA	CASSPEPGWELFF	TGTGCCAGCAGCCCCGAGCCGGGGTGGGAGCTGTTTTTT
TRBJ2-1	TRBD2	TRBV12-3/TRBV12-4	few	CASSPGLAGLTGEQFF	TGTGCCAGCAGTCCGGGACTAGCGGGGTTGACCGGTGAGCAGTTCTTC
TRBJ2-3	NA	TRBV12-3/TRBV12-4	NA	CASSLAGHLTDTQYF	TGTGCCAGCAGTTTAGCGGGACACCTCACAGATACGCAGTATTTT
TRBJ2-1	TRBD1	TRBV9	few	CASSAGWTGLYNEQFF	TGTGCCAGCAGCGCCGGGTGGACAGGGCTTTACAATGAGCAGTTCTTC
TRBJ2-2	NA	TRBV7-9	few	CASSWRDKNTGELFF	TGTGCCAGCAGCTGGAGGGACAAGAACACCGGGGAGCTGTTTTTT
TRBJ2-1	TRBD2	TRBV6-1	NA	CASRFLAGGHNEQFF	TGTGCCAGCAGATTTCTAGCGGGGGGGCACAATGAGCAGTTCTTC
TRBJ2-1	TRBD2	TRBV12-3/TRBV12-4	many	CASRGLAGGRNEQFF	TGTGCCAGCAGGGGACTAGCGGGGGGACGCAATGAGCAGTTCTTC
TRBJ2-1	NA	TRBV30	NA	CAWAPGGGNQWEGEQFF	TGTGCCTGGGCCCCTGGGGGGGGCAACCAGTGGGAAGGTGAGCAGTTCTTC
TRBJ1-2	NA	TRBV2	few	CVSKGGHGAYGYTF	TGTGTCTCGAAAGGGGGGCATGGAGCCTATGGCTACACCTTC
TRBJ2-3	NA	TRBV12-3/TRBV12-4	few	CASSLSGTQYF	TGTGCCAGCAGTCTATCTGGCACGCAGTATTTT
TRBJ1-2	NA	TRBV29-1	few	CSAPLGGHYGYTF	TGCAGCGCACCGCTGGGGGGGCATTATGGCTACACCTTC
TRBJ2-3	NA	TRBV12-3/TRBV12-4	many	CASSLAGAGTDTQYF	TGTGCCAGCAGTTTAGCCGGGGCAGGCACAGATACGCAGTATTTT
TRBJ2-7	TRBD2	TRBV20-1	NA	CSAETSGDSYEQYF	TGCAGTGCAGAGACTAGCGGGGACTCCTACGAGCAGTACTTC
TRBJ2-5	TRBD2	TRBV11-2	few	CASSLTPTPVLAGGPRETQYF	TGTGCCAGCAGCCTCACCCCGACGCCCGTACTAGCGGGGGGTCCCAGGGAGACCCAGTACTTC
TRBJ2-5	NA	TRBV7-9	few	CASSLARAETQYF	TGTGCCAGCAGCTTAGCCCGGGCAGAGACCCAGTACTTC